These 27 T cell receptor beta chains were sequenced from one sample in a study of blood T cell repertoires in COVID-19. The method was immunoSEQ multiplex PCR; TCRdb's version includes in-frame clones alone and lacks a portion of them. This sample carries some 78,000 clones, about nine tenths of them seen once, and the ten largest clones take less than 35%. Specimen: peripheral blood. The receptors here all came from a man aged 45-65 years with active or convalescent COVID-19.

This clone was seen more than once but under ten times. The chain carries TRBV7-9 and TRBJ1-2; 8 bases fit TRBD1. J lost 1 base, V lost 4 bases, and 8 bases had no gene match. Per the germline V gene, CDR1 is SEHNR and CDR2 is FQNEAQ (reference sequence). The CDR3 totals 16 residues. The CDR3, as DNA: TGTGCCAGCAGCTCTCCCCGGGGACAGGTTAACTATGGCTACACCTTC. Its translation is CASSSPRGQVNYGYTF. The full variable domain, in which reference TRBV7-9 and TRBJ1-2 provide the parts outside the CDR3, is DTGVSQNPRHKITKRGQNVTFRCDPISEHNRLYWYRQTLGQGPEFLTYFQNEAQLEKSRLLSDRFSAERPKGSFSTLEIQRTEQGDSAMYLCASSSPRGQVNYGYTFGSGTRLTVV.

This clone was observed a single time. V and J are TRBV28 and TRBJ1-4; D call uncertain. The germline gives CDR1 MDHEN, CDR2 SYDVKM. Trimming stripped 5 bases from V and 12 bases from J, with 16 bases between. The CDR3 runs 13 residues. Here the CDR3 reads CASSGPSPGELFF. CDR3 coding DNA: TGTGCCAGCAGTGGGCCCAGCCCCGGGGAACTGTTTTTT.

This CDR3 is CASRQQPGQGASSTEAFF. As DNA, the CDR3 is TGTGCCAGTAGACAACAGCCGGGACAGGGGGCCTCATCCACTGAAGCTTTCTTT. The chain recombines TRBV19 with TRBJ1-1; 12 positions match TRBD1. CDR1 is LNHDA, CDR2 SQIVND, per germline (reference sequence). The CDR3 consists of 18 residues. The V segment lost 6 bases and the J segment 4 bases; nucleotides outside the gene matches: 15.

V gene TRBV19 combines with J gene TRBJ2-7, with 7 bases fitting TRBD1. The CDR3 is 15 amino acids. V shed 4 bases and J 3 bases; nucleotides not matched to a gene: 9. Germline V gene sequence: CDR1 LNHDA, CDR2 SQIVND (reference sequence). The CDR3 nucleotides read TGTGCCAGTAGTACCAAGACAGGGATAGACTACGAGCAGTACTTC. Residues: CASSTKTGIDYEQYF.

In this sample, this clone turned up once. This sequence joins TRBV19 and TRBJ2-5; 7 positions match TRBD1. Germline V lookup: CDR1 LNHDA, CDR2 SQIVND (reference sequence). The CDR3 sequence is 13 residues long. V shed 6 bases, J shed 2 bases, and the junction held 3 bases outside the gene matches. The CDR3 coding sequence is TGTGCCAGTAGCCAGGGGGTACAAGAGACCCAGTACTTC. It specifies CASSQGVQETQYF.

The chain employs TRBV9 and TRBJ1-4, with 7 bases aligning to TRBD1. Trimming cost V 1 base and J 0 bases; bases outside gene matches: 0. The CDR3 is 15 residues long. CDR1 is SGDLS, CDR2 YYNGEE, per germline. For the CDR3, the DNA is TGTGCCAGCAGCGTACAGGGGGCAACTAATGAAAAACTGTTTTTT. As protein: CASSVQGATNEKLFF.

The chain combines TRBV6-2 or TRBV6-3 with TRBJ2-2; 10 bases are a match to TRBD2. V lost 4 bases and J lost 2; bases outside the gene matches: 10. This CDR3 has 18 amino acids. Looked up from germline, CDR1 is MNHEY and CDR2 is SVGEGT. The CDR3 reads CASSSSGTSEPNTGELFF. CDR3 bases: TGTGCCAGCAGTTCATCCGGGACTAGCGAACCCAACACCGGGGAGCTGTTTTTT.

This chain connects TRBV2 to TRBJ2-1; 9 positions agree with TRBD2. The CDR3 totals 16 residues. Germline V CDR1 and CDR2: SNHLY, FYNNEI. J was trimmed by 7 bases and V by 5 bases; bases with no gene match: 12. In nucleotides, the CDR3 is TGTGCCAGCAGTCGAAACGGACTAGCGACCGATAATGAGCAGTTCTTC. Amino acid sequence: CASSRNGLATDNEQFF.

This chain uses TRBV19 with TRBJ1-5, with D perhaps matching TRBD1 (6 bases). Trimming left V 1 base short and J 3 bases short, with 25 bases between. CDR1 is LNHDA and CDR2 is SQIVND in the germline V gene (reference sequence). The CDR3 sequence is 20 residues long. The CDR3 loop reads CASSIVLRGGVVELNQPQHF. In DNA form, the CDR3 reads TGTGCCAGTAGTATAGTTTTGAGGGGGGGGGTTGTGGAACTCAATCAGCCCCAGCATTTT.

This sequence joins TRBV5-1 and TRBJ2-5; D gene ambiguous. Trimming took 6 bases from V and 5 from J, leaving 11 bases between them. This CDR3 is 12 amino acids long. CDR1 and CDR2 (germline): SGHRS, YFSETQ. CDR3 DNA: TGCGCCAGCACCATCCCGAGTGAGACCCAGTACTTC. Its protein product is CASTIPSETQYF. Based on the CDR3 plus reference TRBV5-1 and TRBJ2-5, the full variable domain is KAGVTQTPRYLIKTRGQQVTLSCSPISGHRSVSWYQQTPGQGLQFLFEYFSETQRNKGNFPGRFSGRQFSNSRSEMNVSTLELGDSALYLCASTIPSETQYFGPGTRLLVL.

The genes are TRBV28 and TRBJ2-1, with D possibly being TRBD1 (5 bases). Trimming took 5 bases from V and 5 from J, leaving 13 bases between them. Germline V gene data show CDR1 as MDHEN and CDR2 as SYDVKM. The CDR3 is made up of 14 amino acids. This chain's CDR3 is CASSPVDRDNEQFF. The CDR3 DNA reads TGTGCCAGCAGTCCCGTTGACAGAGACAATGAGCAGTTCTTC.

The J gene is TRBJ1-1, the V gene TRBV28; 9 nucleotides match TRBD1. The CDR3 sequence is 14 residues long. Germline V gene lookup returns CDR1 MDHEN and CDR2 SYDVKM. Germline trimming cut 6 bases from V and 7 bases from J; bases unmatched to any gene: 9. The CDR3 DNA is TGTGCCAGCAGCTCTTACAGGGGGCGCATTGAAGCTTTCTTT. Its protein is CASSSYRGRIEAFF.

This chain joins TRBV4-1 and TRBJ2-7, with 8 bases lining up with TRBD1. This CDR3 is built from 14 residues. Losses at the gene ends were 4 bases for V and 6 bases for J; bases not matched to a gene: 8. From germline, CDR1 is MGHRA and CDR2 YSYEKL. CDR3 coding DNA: TGCGCCAGCAGCCTCCGGGACAGGTACTTCGAGCAGTACTTC. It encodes CASSLRDRYFEQYF.

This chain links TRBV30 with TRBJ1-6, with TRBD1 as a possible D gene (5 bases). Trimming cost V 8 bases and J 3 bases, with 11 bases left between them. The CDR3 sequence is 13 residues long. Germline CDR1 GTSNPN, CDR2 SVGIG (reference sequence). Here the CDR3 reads CAGDSLYNSPLHF. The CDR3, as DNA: TGTGCCGGTGACAGTCTCTATAATTCACCCCTCCACTTT.

The CDR3 DNA is TGTGCCAGCAGCTCTCCGGGACAGGTCGAAAAACTGTTTTTT. This gives the protein CASSSPGQVEKLFF. The chain combines TRBV7-2 with TRBJ1-4, with TRBD1 matching 8 bases. CDR3 length: 14 residues. V trimming: 4 bases; J trimming: 8 bases; junction bases outside the gene matches: 6. From germline, CDR1 is SGHTA and CDR2 FQGNSA. The entire variable domain, with the rest obtained from reference TRBV7-2 and TRBJ1-4, is as follows: GAGVSQSPSNKVTEKGKDVELRCDPISGHTALYWYRQSLGQGLEFLIYFQGNSAPDKSGLPSDRFSAERTGGSVSTLTIQRTQQEDSAVYLCASSSPGQVEKLFFGSGTQLSVL.

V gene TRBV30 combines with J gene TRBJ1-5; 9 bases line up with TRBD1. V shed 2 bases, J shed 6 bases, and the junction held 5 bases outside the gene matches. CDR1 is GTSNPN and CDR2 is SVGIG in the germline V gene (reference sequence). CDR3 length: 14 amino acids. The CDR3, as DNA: TGTGCCTGGAGTCCGGGACAGGGCTTTCAGCCCCAGCATTTT. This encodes CAWSPGQGFQPQHF.

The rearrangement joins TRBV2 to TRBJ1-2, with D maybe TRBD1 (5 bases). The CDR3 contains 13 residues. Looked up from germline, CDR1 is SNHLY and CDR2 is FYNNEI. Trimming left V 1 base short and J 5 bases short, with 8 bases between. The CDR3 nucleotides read TGTGCCAGCAGTGAAGGGGGGGAATATGGCTACACCTTC. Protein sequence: CASSEGGEYGYTF.

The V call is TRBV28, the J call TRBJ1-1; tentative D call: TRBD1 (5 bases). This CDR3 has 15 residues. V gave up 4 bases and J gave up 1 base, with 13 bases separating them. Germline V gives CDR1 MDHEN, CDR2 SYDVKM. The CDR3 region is CASSSLGHGNTEAFF. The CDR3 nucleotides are TGTGCCAGCAGTTCCCTCGGACACGGGAACACTGAAGCTTTCTTT. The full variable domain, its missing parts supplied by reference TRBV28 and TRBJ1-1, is DVKVTQSSRYLVKRTGEKVFLECVQDMDHENMFWYRQDPGLGLRLIYFSYDVKMKEKGDIPEGYSVSREKKERFSLILESASTNQTSMYLCASSSLGHGNTEAFFGQGTRLTVV.

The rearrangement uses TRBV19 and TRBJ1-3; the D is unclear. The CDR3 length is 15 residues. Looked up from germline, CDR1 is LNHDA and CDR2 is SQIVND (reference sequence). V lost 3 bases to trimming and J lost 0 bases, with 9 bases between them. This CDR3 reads CASSIRRLSGNTIYF. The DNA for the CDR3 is TGTGCCAGTAGTATCCGCAGGCTCTCTGGAAACACCATATATTTT.

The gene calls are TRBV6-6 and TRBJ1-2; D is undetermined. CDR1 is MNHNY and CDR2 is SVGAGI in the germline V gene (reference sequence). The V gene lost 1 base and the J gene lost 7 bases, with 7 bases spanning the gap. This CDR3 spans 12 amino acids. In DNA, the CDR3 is TGTGCCAGCAGTTACTTTGCAGGTGGCTACACCTTC. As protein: CASSYFAGGYTF.

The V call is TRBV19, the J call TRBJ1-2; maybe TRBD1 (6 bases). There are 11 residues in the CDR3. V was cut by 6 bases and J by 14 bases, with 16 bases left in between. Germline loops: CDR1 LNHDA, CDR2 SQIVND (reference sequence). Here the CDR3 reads CASRVTGNLTF. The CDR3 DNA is TGTGCCAGTAGGGTGACAGGCAATTTGACCTTC.

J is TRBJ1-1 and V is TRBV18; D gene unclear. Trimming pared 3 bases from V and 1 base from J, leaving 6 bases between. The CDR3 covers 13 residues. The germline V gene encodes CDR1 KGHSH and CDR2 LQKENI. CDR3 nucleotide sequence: TGTGCCAGCTCACCCTCCGGGAACACTGAAGCTTTCTTT. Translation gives CASSPSGNTEAFF.

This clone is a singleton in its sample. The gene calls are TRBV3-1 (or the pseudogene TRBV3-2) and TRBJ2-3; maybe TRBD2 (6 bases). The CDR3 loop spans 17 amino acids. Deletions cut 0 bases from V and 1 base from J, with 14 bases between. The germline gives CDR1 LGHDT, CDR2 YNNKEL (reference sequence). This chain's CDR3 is CASSQDRGGVGTDTQYF. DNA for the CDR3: TGTGCCAGCAGCCAAGATCGAGGAGGGGTCGGCACAGATACGCAGTATTTT.

The CDR3 here is CATSGDGTGNQPQHF. Here the CDR3 DNA reads TGTGCCACCAGTGGGGACGGGACAGGGAATCAGCCCCAGCATTTT. The chain employs TRBV24-1 and TRBJ1-5; TRBD1 aligns across 9 bases. Germline V gives CDR1 KGHDR, CDR2 SFDVKD. This CDR3 is built from 15 residues. V lost 5 bases, J lost 4 bases, and 5 bases stayed unmatched.

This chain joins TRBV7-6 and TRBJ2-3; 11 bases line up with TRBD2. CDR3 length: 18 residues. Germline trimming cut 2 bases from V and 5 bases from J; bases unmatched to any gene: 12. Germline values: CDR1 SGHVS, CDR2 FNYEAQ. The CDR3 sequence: CASSLWVAGGPAGDTQYF. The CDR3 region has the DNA TGTGCCAGCAGCTTATGGGTAGCGGGGGGGCCAGCCGGAGATACGCAGTATTTT.

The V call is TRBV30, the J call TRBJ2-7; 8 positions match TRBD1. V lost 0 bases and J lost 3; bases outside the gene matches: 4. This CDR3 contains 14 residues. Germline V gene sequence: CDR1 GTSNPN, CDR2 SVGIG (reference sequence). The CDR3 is CAWSVPRGLYEQYF. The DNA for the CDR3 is TGTGCCTGGAGTGTACCCAGGGGGCTCTACGAGCAGTACTTC.

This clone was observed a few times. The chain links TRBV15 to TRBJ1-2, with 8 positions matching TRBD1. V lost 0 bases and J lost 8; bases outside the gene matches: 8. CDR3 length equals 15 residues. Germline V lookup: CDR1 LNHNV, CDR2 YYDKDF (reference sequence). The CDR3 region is CATSRDYDRGGGYTF. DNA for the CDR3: TGTGCCACCAGCAGAGACTACGACAGGGGAGGCGGCTACACCTTC.